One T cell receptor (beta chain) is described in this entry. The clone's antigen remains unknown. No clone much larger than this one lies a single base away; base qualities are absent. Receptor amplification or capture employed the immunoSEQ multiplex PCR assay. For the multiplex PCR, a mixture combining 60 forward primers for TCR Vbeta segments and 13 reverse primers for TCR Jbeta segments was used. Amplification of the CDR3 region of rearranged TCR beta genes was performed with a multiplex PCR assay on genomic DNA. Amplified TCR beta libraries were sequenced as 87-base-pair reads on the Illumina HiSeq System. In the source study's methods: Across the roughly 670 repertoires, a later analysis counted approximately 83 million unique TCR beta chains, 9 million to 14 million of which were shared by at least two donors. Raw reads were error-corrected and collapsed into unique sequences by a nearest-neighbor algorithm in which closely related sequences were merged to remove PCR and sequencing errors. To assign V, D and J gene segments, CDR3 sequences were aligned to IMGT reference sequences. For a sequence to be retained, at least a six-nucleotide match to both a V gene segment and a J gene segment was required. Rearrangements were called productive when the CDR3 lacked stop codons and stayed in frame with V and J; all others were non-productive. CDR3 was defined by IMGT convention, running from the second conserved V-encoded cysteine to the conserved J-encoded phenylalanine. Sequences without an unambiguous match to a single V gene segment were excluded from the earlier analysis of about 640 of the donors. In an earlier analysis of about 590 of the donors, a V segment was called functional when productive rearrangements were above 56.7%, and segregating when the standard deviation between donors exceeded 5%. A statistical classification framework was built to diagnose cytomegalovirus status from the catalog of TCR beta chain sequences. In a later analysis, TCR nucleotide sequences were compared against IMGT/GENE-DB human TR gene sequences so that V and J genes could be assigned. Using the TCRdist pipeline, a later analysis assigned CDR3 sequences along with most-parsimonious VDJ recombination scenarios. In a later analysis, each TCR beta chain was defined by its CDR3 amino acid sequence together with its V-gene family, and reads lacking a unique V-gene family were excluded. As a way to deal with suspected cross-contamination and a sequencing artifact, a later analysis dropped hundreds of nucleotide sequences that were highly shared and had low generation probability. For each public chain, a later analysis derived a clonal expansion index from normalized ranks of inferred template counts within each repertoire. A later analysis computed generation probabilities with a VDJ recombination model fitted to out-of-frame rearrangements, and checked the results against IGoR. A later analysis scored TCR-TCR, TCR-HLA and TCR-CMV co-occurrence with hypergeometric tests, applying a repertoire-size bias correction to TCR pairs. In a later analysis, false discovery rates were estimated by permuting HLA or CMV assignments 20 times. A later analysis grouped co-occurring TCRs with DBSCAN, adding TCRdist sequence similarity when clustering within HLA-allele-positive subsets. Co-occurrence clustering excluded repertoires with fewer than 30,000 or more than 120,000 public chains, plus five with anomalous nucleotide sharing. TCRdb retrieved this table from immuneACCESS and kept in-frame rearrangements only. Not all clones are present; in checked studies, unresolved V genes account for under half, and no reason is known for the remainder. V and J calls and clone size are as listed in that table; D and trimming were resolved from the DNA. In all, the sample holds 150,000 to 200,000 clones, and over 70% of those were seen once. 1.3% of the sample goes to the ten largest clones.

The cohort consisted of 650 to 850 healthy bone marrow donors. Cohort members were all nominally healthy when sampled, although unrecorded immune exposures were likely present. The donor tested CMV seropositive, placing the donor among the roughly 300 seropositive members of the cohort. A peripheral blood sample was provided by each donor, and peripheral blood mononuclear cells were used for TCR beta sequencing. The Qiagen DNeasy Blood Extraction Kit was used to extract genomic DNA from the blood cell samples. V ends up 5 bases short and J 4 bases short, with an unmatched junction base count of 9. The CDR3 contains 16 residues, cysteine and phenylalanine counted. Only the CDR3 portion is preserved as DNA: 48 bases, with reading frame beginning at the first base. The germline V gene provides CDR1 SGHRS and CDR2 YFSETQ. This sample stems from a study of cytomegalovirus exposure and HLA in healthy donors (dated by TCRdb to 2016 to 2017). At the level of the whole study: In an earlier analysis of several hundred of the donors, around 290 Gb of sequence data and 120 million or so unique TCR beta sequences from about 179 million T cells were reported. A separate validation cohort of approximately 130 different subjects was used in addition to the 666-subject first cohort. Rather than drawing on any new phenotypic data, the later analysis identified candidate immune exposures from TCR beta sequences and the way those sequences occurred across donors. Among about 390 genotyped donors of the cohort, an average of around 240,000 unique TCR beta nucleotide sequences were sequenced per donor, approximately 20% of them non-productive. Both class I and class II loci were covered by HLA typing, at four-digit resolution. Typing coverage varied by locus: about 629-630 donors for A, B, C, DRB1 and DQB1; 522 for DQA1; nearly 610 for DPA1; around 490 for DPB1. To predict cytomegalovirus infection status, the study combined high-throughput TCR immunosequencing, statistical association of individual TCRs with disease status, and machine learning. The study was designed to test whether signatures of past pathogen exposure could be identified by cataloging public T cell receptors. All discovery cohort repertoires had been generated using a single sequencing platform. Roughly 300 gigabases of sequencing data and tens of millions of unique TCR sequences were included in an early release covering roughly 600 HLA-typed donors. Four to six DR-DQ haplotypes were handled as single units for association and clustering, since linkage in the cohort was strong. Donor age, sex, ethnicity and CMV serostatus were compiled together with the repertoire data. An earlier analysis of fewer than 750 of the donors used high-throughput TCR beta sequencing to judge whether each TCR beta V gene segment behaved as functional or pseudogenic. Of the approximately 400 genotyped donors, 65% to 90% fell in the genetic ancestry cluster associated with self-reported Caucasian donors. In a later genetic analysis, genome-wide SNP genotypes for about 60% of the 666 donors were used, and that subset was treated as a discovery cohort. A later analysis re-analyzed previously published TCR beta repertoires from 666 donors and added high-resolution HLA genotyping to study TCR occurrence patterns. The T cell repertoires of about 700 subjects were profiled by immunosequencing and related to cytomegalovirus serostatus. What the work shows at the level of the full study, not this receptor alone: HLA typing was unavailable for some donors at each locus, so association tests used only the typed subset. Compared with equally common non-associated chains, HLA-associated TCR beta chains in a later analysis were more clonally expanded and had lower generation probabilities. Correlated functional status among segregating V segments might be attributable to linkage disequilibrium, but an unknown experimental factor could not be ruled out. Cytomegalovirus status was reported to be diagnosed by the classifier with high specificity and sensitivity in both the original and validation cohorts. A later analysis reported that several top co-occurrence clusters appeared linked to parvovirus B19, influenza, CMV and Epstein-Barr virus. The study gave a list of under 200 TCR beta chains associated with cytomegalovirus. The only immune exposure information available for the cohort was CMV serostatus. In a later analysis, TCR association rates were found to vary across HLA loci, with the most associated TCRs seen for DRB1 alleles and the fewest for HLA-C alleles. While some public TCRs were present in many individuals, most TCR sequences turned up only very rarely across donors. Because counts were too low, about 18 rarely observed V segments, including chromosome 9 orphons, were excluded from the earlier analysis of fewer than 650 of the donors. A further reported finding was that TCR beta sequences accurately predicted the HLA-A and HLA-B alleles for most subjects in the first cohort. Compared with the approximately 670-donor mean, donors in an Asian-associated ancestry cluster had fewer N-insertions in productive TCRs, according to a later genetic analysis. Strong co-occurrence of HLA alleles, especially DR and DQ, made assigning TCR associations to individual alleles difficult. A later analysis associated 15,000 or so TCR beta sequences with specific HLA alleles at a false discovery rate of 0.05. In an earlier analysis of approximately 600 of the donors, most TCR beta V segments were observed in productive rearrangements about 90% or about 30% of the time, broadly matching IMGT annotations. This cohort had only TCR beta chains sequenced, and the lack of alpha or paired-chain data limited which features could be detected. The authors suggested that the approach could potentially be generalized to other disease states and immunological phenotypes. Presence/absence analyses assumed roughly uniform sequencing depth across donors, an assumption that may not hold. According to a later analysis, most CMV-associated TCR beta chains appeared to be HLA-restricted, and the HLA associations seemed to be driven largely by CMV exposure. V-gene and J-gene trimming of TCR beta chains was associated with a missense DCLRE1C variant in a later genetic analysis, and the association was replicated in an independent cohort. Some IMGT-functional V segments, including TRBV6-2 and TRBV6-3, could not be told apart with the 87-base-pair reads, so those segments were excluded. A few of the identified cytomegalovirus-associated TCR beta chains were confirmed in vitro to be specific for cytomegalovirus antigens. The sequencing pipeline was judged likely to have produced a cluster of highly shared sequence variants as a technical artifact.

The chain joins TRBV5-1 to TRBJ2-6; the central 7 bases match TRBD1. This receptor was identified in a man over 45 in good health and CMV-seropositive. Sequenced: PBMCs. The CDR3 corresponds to CASSRTGAKGANVLTF. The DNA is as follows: TGCGCCAGCAGTCGAACAGGGGCGAAAGGGGCCAACGTCCTGACTTTC.